This entry concerns a single TCR beta chain. Its antigen is unknown. The data stem from a study of OX40 agonist ivuxolimab in advanced cancers. Points from the study as a whole: The antigens recognized by the expanded peripheral T cells, that is their antigen specificity, were not determined. Averaged across samples, CD8+ T cells carried more expanded clones than CD4+ did.

CDR1 and CDR2 (germline): LNHNV, YYDKDF (reference sequence). V lost 5 bases and J 5 bases, leaving 13 bases between the germline ends. CDR3 size: 13 residues. The repertoire was sequenced with immunoSEQ multiplex PCR; TCRdb's copy has only in-frame clones and lacks some. The sample holds some 87,000 clones; 90% to 95% are singletons and the top ten take about 0.45%. Sequencing used CD4+ or CD8+ T cells sorted from blood, obtained in a trial of the OX40 agonist ivuxolimab. The sequence was obtained from an adult with an advanced solid tumor such as melanoma, head and neck, liver or kidney cancer. This sequence joins TRBV15 and TRBJ2-7; weak D call: TRBD2 (6 bases). DNA of the CDR3: TGTGCCACCAGCTTGACGGGAGACAACGAGCAGTACTTC. Translated, it gives CATSLTGDNEQYF. The full variable domain, rest sourced from reference TRBV15 and TRBJ2-7, is DAMVIQNPRYQVTQFGKPVTLSCSQTLNHNVMYWYQQKSSQAPKLLFHYYDKDFNNEADTPDNFQSRRPNTSFCFLDIRSPGLGDTAMYLCATSLTGDNEQYFGPGTRLTVT.